This TCR beta chain was observed in a study of shared clonotypes between healthy human individuals. Study conclusions and caveats: The small donor group covered limited genetic and exposure diversity.

Generated by immunoSEQ multiplex PCR, the TCRdb table keeps only in-frame clones and is missing some. This table has roughly 2.6 million clones, around nine tenths appearing once. V lost 5 bases, J lost 1 base, and 11 bases lay in between. The CDR3 contains 14 residues. Germline V gene data show CDR1 as SNHLY and CDR2 as FYNNEI. Comment on this clone: No antigen is known for it.

The sequenced sample was naive CD4+ T cells sorted from blood. Regarding subset: CD45RA+ positively selected. This clonotype originated in a man aged 18 to 29 in good health. The chain has TRBV2 and TRBJ1-1; D ambiguous. The CDR3 loop reads CASSKIFKNTEAFF. The CDR3 DNA reads as TGTGCCAGCAGTAAAATTTTCAAGAACACTGAAGCTTTCTTT. Using reference TRBV2 and TRBJ1-1 for the parts outside the CDR3, the full variable domain is EPEVTQTPSHQVTQMGQEVILRCVPISNHLYFYWYRQILGQKVEFLVSFYNNEISEKSEIFDDQFSVERPDGSNFTLKIRSTKLEDSAMYFCASSKIFKNTEAFFGQGTRLTVV.